Included here is one T cell receptor beta chain sequence, with context. What it binds is unknown. RNA amounts of about 0.5 to 1 ug underwent reverse transcription with random hexamers. Amplification of the TCR beta CDR3 was carried out by immunoSEQ multiplex PCR, which spanned a total of 54 Vbeta and 13 Jbeta segments. TCRdb ran MiXCR on the immunoSEQ multiplex PCR reads and lists one entry per CDR3 protein. The profile shows 150,000 to 160,000 distinct CDR3 sequences, around 96% of them singletons. The V gene's germline CDR1 is SQVTM and CDR2 ANQGSEA. Trimming at V came to 4 bases and at J to 3 bases, leaving 6 bases not matched to a gene. The CDR3 sequence is 14 residues long. The data are from a study of CD8 T cells in Susac syndrome. Across the whole study: Within the sequenced Susac syndrome patient group, about six exhibited active disease and roughly 8 were in remission. At the time of blood draw, patients with Susac syndrome were therapy-naive, receiving corticosteroids, or receiving intravenous immunoglobulin alone. Study observations and caveats: In Susac syndrome, CD4+ T cell repertoires lacked any clonal expansion.

This chain links TRBV29-1 with TRBJ2-3; 8 bases match TRBD1. The specimen was CD4+ T cells from PBMCs. This sequence was found in a human donor with Susac syndrome. The CDR3 DNA follows: TGCAGCGTTGCCGACAGGGGAGGAACAGATACGCAGTATTTT. The encoded protein is CSVADRGGTDTQYF.